One sample yielded the 24 T cell receptor beta chains listed below, sequenced in a study of post-analysis software for immune sequencing data. Findings and limits, study-wide: Several TRBV segments, TRBV5-6, TRBV5-1 and TRBV20-1 among them, were found more frequent in patients than controls.

These receptors' antigens are unknown. Prepared TCR beta cDNA libraries contained unique molecular identifiers. TCRdb reprocessed the PCR reads via MiXCR and lists one record per CDR3 protein. The sample includes some 500,000 distinct CDR3 sequences, around 40% of them seen just once. Material: blood. The source is a girl aged 10-17 years with multiple sclerosis.

This clonotype turned up a few times. The genes are TRBV11-2 and TRBJ2-7; 8 bases are a match to TRBD2. The CDR3 is made up of 16 amino acids. In germline, CDR1 is SGHAT, CDR2 FQNNGV. Trimming removed 1 base from V and 2 bases from J; junction bases left unmatched: 7. CDR3 amino acids: CASSLGLARLTYEQYF. CDR3 sequence (DNA): TGTGCCAGCAGCTTAGGACTAGCGCGACTGACCTACGAGCAGTACTTC.

Only one count was recorded for this clonotype. This rearrangement joins TRBV28 to TRBJ2-3; 10 bases map to TRBD2. Germline V gene lookup returns CDR1 MDHEN and CDR2 SYDVKM. The CDR3 consists of 17 residues. The trim removed 4 bases at V and 6 bases at J, leaving 13 bases unmatched. The CDR3 is CASSSGGLAGVGDTQYF. CDR3 sequence (DNA): TGTGCCAGCAGTTCGGGGGGGCTAGCGGGAGTCGGGGATACGCAGTATTTT.

This chain uses TRBV9 with TRBJ1-1, with a weak D call TRBD1 (5 bases). With 0 bases removed from V and 2 bases from J, the gap between germline ends came to 11 bases. Germline-derived CDR1 and CDR2 are SGDLS and YYNGEE. This CDR3 region has 15 residues. CDR3 sequence: CASSVGGAGNTEAFF. The CDR3 region has the DNA TGTGCCAGCAGCGTAGGTGGGGCGGGTAACACTGAAGCTTTCTTT.

The table lists this clonotype with a count of one. This chain joins TRBV28 and TRBJ2-1, with TRBD2 as a possible D gene (6 bases). Germline loops: CDR1 MDHEN, CDR2 SYDVKM. Trimming pared 2 bases from V and 1 base from J, leaving 12 bases between. The CDR3 length is 16 residues. The CDR3 loop is CASSLRLASSYNEQFF. The CDR3, as DNA: TGTGCCAGCAGTTTACGGCTAGCGTCTTCCTACAATGAGCAGTTCTTC.

The rearrangement uses TRBV7-9 and TRBJ2-1, with no clear D. In germline, CDR1 is SEHNR, CDR2 FQNEAQ (reference sequence). V was cut by 2 bases and J by 3 bases, with 20 bases left in between. The CDR3 extends over 18 amino acids. For the CDR3, the DNA is TGTGCCAGCAGCTTAAACTGGTCGCCCGGTGAAATCTACAATGAGCAGTTCTTC. Translating gives CASSLNWSPGEIYNEQFF.

The V call is TRBV7-9, the J call TRBJ2-7; D gene unclear. V was clipped by 1 base and J by 0 bases, with 7 bases between them. Per germline, CDR1 SEHNR and CDR2 FQNEAQ (reference sequence). This CDR3 comprises 14 residues. CDR3 DNA sequence: TGTGCCAGCAGCTTAGACCTCCCCTCCTACGAGCAGTACTTC. Translated, it gives CASSLDLPSYEQYF.

The chain combines TRBV24-1 with TRBJ2-1, with D maybe TRBD1 (6 bases). CDR3 length equals 16 residues. CDR1 and CDR2 (germline): KGHDR, SFDVKD. Trimming removed 4 bases from V and 0 bases from J, with 12 bases in between. CDR3 loop: CATSEYGQCSYNEQFF. For the CDR3, the DNA is TGTGCCACCAGTGAGTATGGACAGTGCTCCTACAATGAGCAGTTCTTC.

This clonotype came up a few times. The V call is TRBV7-9, the J call TRBJ1-5, with TRBD1 matching over 7 bases. In germline, CDR1 is SEHNR, CDR2 FQNEAQ (reference sequence). Germline trimming cut 1 base from V and 1 base from J; bases unmatched to any gene: 7. The CDR3 sequence is 17 residues long. The CDR3: CASSLGTGGVSNQPQHF. DNA of the CDR3: TGTGCCAGCAGCTTAGGGACAGGAGGGGTAAGCAATCAGCCCCAGCATTTT.

V gene TRBV5-5 combines with J gene TRBJ2-1; 9 positions match TRBD2. The CDR3 is 17 residues long. Germline V gene data show CDR1 as SGHKS and CDR2 as YYEKEE (reference sequence). Losses at the gene ends were 4 bases for V and 0 bases for J; bases not matched to a gene: 8. CDR3: CASSLLAGASSYNEQFF. The CDR3 DNA reads as TGTGCCAGCAGCCTACTAGCGGGCGCCAGCTCCTACAATGAGCAGTTCTTC.

This clonotype occurred a few times. This chain joins TRBV7-2 and TRBJ1-5; no definite D call. The length of the CDR3 is 14 residues. CDR1 and CDR2 (germline): SGHTA, FQGNSA. V lost 6 bases and J 2 bases, leaving 11 bases between the germline ends. CDR3 nucleotides: TGTGCCAGCAGAGACACCCTTGGCAATCAGCCCCAGCATTTT. Amino acids: CASRDTLGNQPQHF.

The chain uses TRBV12-3 or TRBV12-4 and TRBJ2-7; 9 nucleotides align to TRBD2. CDR3 length equals 16 residues. After removal of 2 bases from V and 3 bases from J, the junction contained 8 bases not matched to a gene. Here the CDR3 reads CASSLWKASGIYEQYF. CDR3 DNA sequence: TGTGCCAGCAGTTTATGGAAGGCTAGCGGGATCTACGAGCAGTACTTC.

The gene calls are TRBV12-3 or TRBV12-4 and TRBJ2-1, with 7 bases matching TRBD1. V gave up 6 bases and J gave up 8 bases; unmatched junction bases: 10. The CDR3 is 14 amino acids. The DNA for the CDR3 is TGTGCCAGCAGAGCCATACCGGGGACAGATGAGCAGTTCTTC. It codes for CASRAIPGTDEQFF.

This chain links TRBV9 with TRBJ2-1; D remains ambiguous. Germline V gene lookup returns CDR1 SGDLS and CDR2 YYNGEE. CDR3 length: 12 amino acids. Trimming shortened V by 0 bases and J by 9 bases, and 7 bases separated the two germline ends. The CDR3: CASSVALGEQFF. In nucleotides, the CDR3 is TGTGCCAGCAGCGTAGCTCTTGGTGAGCAGTTCTTC.

The CDR3 coding sequence is TGCAGTTTTCCCAGCACAGATACGCAGTATTTT. Its protein product is CSFPSTDTQYF. The chain carries TRBV20-1 and TRBJ2-3; D is unclear. The germline V and J ends were trimmed by 8 bases and 0 bases, with 6 bases remaining between them. The CDR3 covers 11 residues. The germline CDR1 and CDR2 sequences are DFQATT and SNEGSKA (reference sequence).

This chain links TRBV5-1 with TRBJ2-7; 10 nucleotides agree with TRBD2. In germline, CDR1 is SGHRS, CDR2 YFSETQ. The CDR3 spans 17 residues. Trimming removed 0 bases from V and 0 bases from J; junction bases left unmatched: 6. DNA for the CDR3: TGCGCCAGCAGCTTGGTGGGGACTAGCGCAACCTCCTACGAGCAGTACTTC. Translation gives CASSLVGTSATSYEQYF. Full variable domain (remainder filled in from reference TRBV5-1 and TRBJ2-7): KAGVTQTPRYLIKTRGQQVTLSCSPISGHRSVSWYQQTPGQGLQFLFEYFSETQRNKGNFPGRFSGRQFSNSRSEMNVSTLELGDSALYLCASSLVGTSATSYEQYFGPGTRLTVT.

This clonotype has just a few counts. The V and J genes are TRBV9 and TRBJ2-5; maybe TRBD1 (5 bases). Trimming cost V 3 bases and J 7 bases, with 13 bases left between them. Germline CDR1 and CDR2: SGDLS and YYNGEE. There are 13 residues in the CDR3. The chain's CDR3 is CASSDDSSGTQYF. CDR3 nucleotide sequence: TGTGCCAGCAGCGACGACAGTTCTGGGACCCAGTACTTC.

The CDR3 DNA sequence: TGCGCCAGCAGCTTGCTAGCGGATACCTACGAGCAGTACTTC. This codes for CASSLLADTYEQYF. The chain is built from TRBV5-1 and TRBJ2-4, with 7 bases fitting TRBD2. The J call may be faulty, since TRBJ2-7 better matches the DNA end. Germline lookup yields CDR1 SGHRS and CDR2 YFSETQ. The CDR3 has 14 amino acids.

This rearrangement joins TRBV5-1 to TRBJ2-5, with D possibly TRBD2 on 6 matching bases. Germline CDR1 reads SGHRS; CDR2 reads YFSETQ. V lost 0 bases, J lost 3 bases, and 9 bases lay in between. The CDR3 length is 14 residues. This CDR3 reads CASSLASDEETQYF. The CDR3 region has the DNA TGCGCCAGCAGCTTGGCTAGCGATGAAGAGACCCAGTACTTC.

V is TRBV6-5 and J is TRBJ1-6; a weak D match, TRBD1 (5 bases). Germline CDR1 MNHEY, CDR2 SVGAGI. The V and J ends lost 2 bases and 5 bases respectively, with 13 bases between them. The CDR3 covers 16 residues. The CDR3 spells CASSYSRGNNNSPLHF. CDR3 DNA: TGTGCCAGCAGTTACAGTAGGGGAAATAATAATTCACCCCTCCACTTT.

This clonotype appeared a few times. This sequence joins TRBV29-1 and TRBJ1-2, with D hard to call. CDR1 is SQVTM and CDR2 is ANQGSEA in the germline V gene. The V and J ends lost 4 bases and 0 bases respectively, with 6 bases between them. The CDR3 consists of 12 residues. CDR3: CSVADPNYGYTF. The CDR3 bases are TGCAGCGTTGCGGATCCTAACTATGGCTACACCTTC.

This clonotype has a handful of counts. The chain has TRBV7-8 and TRBJ2-5; D possibly matches TRBD1 or TRBD2 (5 bases each). The DNA end favors TRBJ2-7, so the J call may be wrong. CDR3 length: 12 residues. The germline V gene has CDR1 SGHVS and CDR2 FQNEAQ. The CDR3 loop is CASSWGSSEQYF. The CDR3 DNA reads as TGTGCCAGCAGCTGGGGGAGCTCCGAGCAGTACTTC.

Only one count was recorded for this clonotype. The rearrangement uses TRBV12-3 or TRBV12-4 and TRBJ2-4, with D perhaps being TRBD1 or TRBD2 (5 bases each). The length of the CDR3 is 14 residues. V gave up 5 bases and J gave up 13 bases, with 21 bases separating them. Here the CDR3 reads CASSPGTRGNEQYF. The CDR3 DNA reads TGTGCCAGCAGTCCCGGGACCCGCGGCAATGAGCAGTACTTC.

This clonotype was picked up a small number of times. CDR3 DNA: TGTGCCAGCATCCCGGGACTAGCGGACAATGAGCAGTTCTTC. Translated, it gives CASIPGLADNEQFF. The rearrangement links TRBV7-2 to TRBJ2-1; 11 bases match TRBD2. The germline gives CDR1 SGHTA, CDR2 FQGNSA. V shed 7 bases and J 5 bases; nucleotides not matched to a gene: 4. This CDR3 has 14 amino acids.

This sequence joins TRBV29-1 and TRBJ2-7; perhaps TRBD1 as D (5 bases). Germline values: CDR1 SQVTM, CDR2 ANQGSEA. CDR3 size: 11 residues. Trimming removed 7 bases from V and 11 bases from J, with 18 bases in between. CDR3: CSARRVQGKYF. The DNA of the CDR3 is TGCAGCGCCCGAAGGGTTCAGGGCAAGTACTTC.